The rows below give T cell receptor beta chains drawn from one sample of a study of T cell responses to AZD1222 COVID-19 vaccine. Generated by immunoSEQ multiplex PCR, the TCRdb table keeps only in-frame clones and is missing some. The table includes roughly 120,000 clones, approximately 89% detected once. This sample comprised peripheral blood, obtained on day 0 of AZD1222 vaccination. The source is an adult in good health. Each CDR3 is given with its conserved first and last residue. A D gene is named only where the DNA matches it firmly. A clone size is listed for some rows: how often the clone was seen (once, few, many), or a class if it is expanded.

v_call	d_call	j_call	clone_size	cdr3_nt	cdr3_aa
TRBV6-5	TRBD1	TRBJ2-7	NA	TGTGCCAGCAGTTACGGGACAGAAACCTACGAGCAGTACTTC	CASSYGTETYEQYF
TRBV5-1	TRBD2	TRBJ2-1	NA	TGCGCCAGCAGCTTGTGGACTAGCGGTAACAATGAGCAGTTCTTC	CASSLWTSGNNEQFF
TRBV5-4	NA	TRBJ2-1	NA	TGTGCCAGCAGCCCGGGTGGCGAGACCTACAATGAGCAGTTCTTC	CASSPGGETYNEQFF
TRBV15	NA	TRBJ2-2	once	TGTGCCACCAGACGGGTGCCTACGGCGAACACCGGGGAGCTGTTTTTT	CATRRVPTANTGELFF
TRBV20-1	NA	TRBJ2-1	once	TGCAGTGCCCATAGTCGTGAGCAGTTCTTC	CSAHSREQFF
TRBV28	NA	TRBJ1-5	NA	TGTGCCAGCACCTGGGGGGTTCAGCCCCAGCATTTT	CASTWGVQPQHF
TRBV7-9	NA	TRBJ1-1	NA	TGTGCCAGCACCGCAACAGGGCCCGCTGAAGCTTTCTTT	CASTATGPAEAFF
TRBV4-1	NA	TRBJ2-7	NA	TGCGCCAGCAGCCTTATAGAACAGGGCCACGAGCAGTACTTC	CASSLIEQGHEQYF
TRBV7-9	NA	TRBJ1-4	NA	TGTGCCAGCAGCTTATCACAGGGAGGGTATGAAAAACTGTTTTTT	CASSLSQGGYEKLFF
TRBV20-1	NA	TRBJ1-2	NA	TGCAGTGCTAGTCAAGGGGGTACGGGCTACACCTTC	CSASQGGTGYTF
TRBV10-2	TRBD2	TRBJ2-5	NA	TGCGCCAGCAGTGGGCGGGGGAAGGAGACCCAGTACTTC	CASSGRGKETQYF
TRBV6-5	TRBD1	TRBJ2-5	NA	TGTGCCAGCAGCCGGGACAGGGTGGGAGAGACCCAGTACTTC	CASSRDRVGETQYF
TRBV30	TRBD2	TRBJ2-3	few	TGTGCCTGGAGGATTTCACTAGCGGGACTCTCTCTCACAGATACGCAGTATTTT	CAWRISLAGLSLTDTQYF
TRBV11-1	TRBD1	TRBJ2-7	NA	TGTGCCAGCAGCTTAGGACAGGGGATTACCTACGAGCAGTACTTC	CASSLGQGITYEQYF
TRBV30	TRBD1	TRBJ2-1	NA	TGTGCCTGGAGGGACAGGGGCGACTACAATGAGCAGTTCTTC	CAWRDRGDYNEQFF
TRBV4-1	TRBD2	TRBJ2-5	NA	TGCGCCAGCAGCCAAGATCCCCCGGGACTAGCGGGTCTAGAGACCCAGTACTTC	CASSQDPPGLAGLETQYF
TRBV23-1	NA	TRBJ2-7	NA	TGCGCCAGCACTCAATTAGATTTTGGACTTTTCCTATCCTACGAGCAGTACTTC	CASTQLDFGLFLSYEQYF
TRBV3-1/TRBV3-2	NA	TRBJ2-1	once	TGTGCCAGCAGCCAAGATCGGGGGAATGAGCAGTTCTTC	CASSQDRGNEQFF
TRBV25-1	TRBD1	TRBJ2-7	once	TGTGCCAGCAGTGCGGACAGGGCGCCCTACGAGCAGTACTTC	CASSADRAPYEQYF
TRBV9	NA	TRBJ2-3	NA	TGTGCCAGCAGCGTTTCAAGCGGAGGCACAGATACGCAGTATTTT	CASSVSSGGTDTQYF